Following are 17 T cell receptor beta chains from one sample sequenced in a study of OX40 agonist ivuxolimab in advanced cancers. Produced via immunoSEQ multiplex PCR; TCRdb's table is partial and in-frame only. This table holds about 110,000 clones, under 95% found once. The sequences come from CD4+ or CD8+ T cells sorted from blood, collected in a trial of the OX40 agonist ivuxolimab. These receptors all stem from an adult with an advanced solid tumor such as melanoma, head and neck, liver or kidney cancer.

This chain joins TRBV18 and TRBJ1-5, with a weak D call TRBD1 (6 bases). This CDR3 contains 15 residues. Per the germline V gene, CDR1 is KGHSH and CDR2 is LQKENI. Trimming pared 5 bases from V and 0 bases from J, leaving 11 bases between. This CDR3 reads CASSLDRLSNQPQHF. The CDR3 DNA sequence: TGTGCCAGCTCATTGGACAGACTTAGCAATCAGCCCCAGCATTTT.

The chain has TRBV30 and TRBJ2-3, with TRBD2 matching over 12 bases. The CDR3 has 16 amino acids. V trimming: 2 bases; J trimming: 5 bases; junction bases outside the gene matches: 8. Germline V gene lookup returns CDR1 GTSNPN and CDR2 SVGIG (reference sequence). The CDR3 nucleotides are TGTGCCTGGAGTACCCCTAGCGGGGGGGCCGGAGATACGCAGTATTTT. Residues: CAWSTPSGGAGDTQYF.

V gene TRBV6-1 combines with J gene TRBJ2-1, with a possible D match to TRBD1 (6 bases). The CDR3 contains 15 residues. Trimming removed 10 bases from V and 5 bases from J, with 21 bases in between. Per the germline V gene, CDR1 is MNHNS and CDR2 is SASEGT. The CDR3 protein is CAIPGTPYGHNEQFF. The CDR3 DNA reads TGTGCCATCCCCGGGACACCCTACGGTCACAATGAGCAGTTCTTC.

The chain recombines TRBV6-6 with TRBJ1-4; 7 positions agree with TRBD1. Germline V gives CDR1 MNHNY, CDR2 SVGAGI (reference sequence). After removal of 6 bases from V and 5 bases from J, the junction contained 6 bases not matched to a gene. This CDR3 has 14 amino acids. This CDR3 reads CASREQGPNEKLFF. The DNA of the CDR3 is TGTGCCAGCAGGGAACAGGGGCCCAATGAAAAACTGTTTTTT.

The chain links TRBV18 to TRBJ2-3; D is unresolved. CDR1 KGHSH and CDR2 LQKENI come from the germline V gene. V lost 4 bases and J 3 bases, leaving 8 bases between the germline ends. The CDR3 consists of 13 residues. CDR3 amino acids: CASSQAGTDTQYF. The CDR3 region has the DNA TGTGCCAGCTCACAAGCTGGAACAGATACGCAGTATTTT.

This chain links TRBV30 with TRBJ2-7, with D possibly matching TRBD2 (7 bases). The V end lost 1 base, the J end lost 5 bases, and 15 bases lay between the germline ends. The CDR3 spans 14 residues. The germline CDR1 and CDR2 sequences are GTSNPN and SVGIG (reference sequence). This CDR3 is CAWSGGGRVHEQYF. CDR3 in DNA: TGTGCCTGGAGTGGCGGGGGCCGGGTCCACGAGCAGTACTTC.

The rearrangement uses TRBV7-3 and TRBJ2-3, with 15 bases fitting TRBD2. CDR3 length: 14 residues. V gave up 5 bases and J gave up 8 bases; unmatched junction bases: 2. Germline CDR1 SGHTA, CDR2 FQGTGA. The CDR3 spells CASSRTSGGATQYF. The CDR3 DNA follows: TGTGCCAGCAGCCGGACTAGCGGGGGGGCTACGCAGTATTTT.

This sequence joins TRBV11-2 and TRBJ2-2, with 8 bases matching TRBD1. The V gene end was trimmed by 2 bases and the J gene end by 7 bases; junction bases not matched to a gene: 6. The CDR3 runs 15 residues. Germline V lookup: CDR1 SGHAT, CDR2 FQNNGV. The CDR3 here is CASSLPGTGSGELFF. The CDR3 DNA is TGTGCCAGCAGCTTACCCGGGACAGGAAGCGGGGAGCTGTTTTTT.

This clone is a singleton in its sample. The V gene is TRBV9, the J gene TRBJ2-1, with 7 bases matching TRBD2. J was trimmed by 9 bases and V by 0 bases; bases with no gene match: 6. Germline CDR1 reads SGDLS; CDR2 reads YYNGEE. CDR3 length: 14 residues. The CDR3 region is CASSVVARGGEQFF. Written as DNA, the CDR3 is TGTGCCAGCAGCGTAGTGGCCCGCGGGGGTGAGCAGTTCTTC.

The genes are TRBV2 and TRBJ2-2; 9 nucleotides line up with TRBD2. V lost 8 bases and J lost 4; bases outside the gene matches: 5. The V gene's germline CDR1 is SNHLY and CDR2 FYNNEI. The CDR3 spans 14 residues. CDR3 sequence: CASGRLAATGELFF. The CDR3 DNA follows: TGTGCCAGCGGTAGACTAGCGGCCACCGGGGAGCTGTTTTTT.

This sequence joins TRBV6-6 and TRBJ2-3; 8 nucleotides align to TRBD2. The germline V gene has CDR1 MNHNY and CDR2 SVGAGI (reference sequence). This CDR3 is 16 amino acids long. Trimming removed 10 bases from V and 3 bases from J; junction bases left unmatched: 15. CDR3 region: CATRGGDGRATDTQYF. CDR3 in DNA: TGTGCCACCCGGGGCGGGGACGGGAGGGCAACAGATACGCAGTATTTT.

This sequence joins TRBV9 and TRBJ2-1; 10 bases line up with TRBD2. Looked up from germline, CDR1 is SGDLS and CDR2 is YYNGEE. V lost 0 bases to trimming and J lost 3 bases; unmatched junction nucleotides: 12. This CDR3 is 19 amino acids long. The CDR3 region has the DNA TGTGCCAGCAGCGTAGTCGATAGCGGGGGGATCCGAATCTACAATGAGCAGTTCTTC. This sequence encodes CASSVVDSGGIRIYNEQFF.

The chain carries TRBV6-5 and TRBJ2-3, with TRBD2 as a possible D gene (7 bases). CDR1 is MNHEY and CDR2 is SVGAGI in the germline V gene. CDR3 length: 16 residues. Between the trimmed V and J ends, which lost 3 bases and 6 bases, there was a span of 19 bases. CDR3 region: CASSYYRGGVYDTQYF. The CDR3, as DNA: TGTGCCAGCAGTTATTATAGGGGGGGGGTTTATGATACGCAGTATTTT.

The chain employs TRBV5-1 and TRBJ2-5, with D possibly being TRBD1 (6 bases). The V end lost 4 bases, the J end lost 5 bases, and 18 bases lay between the germline ends. The CDR3 has 15 amino acids. Germline CDR1 and CDR2: SGHRS and YFSETQ. The CDR3 sequence: CASSPHTRGDETQYF. In nucleotides, the CDR3 is TGCGCCAGCAGCCCCCACACCAGGGGAGACGAGACCCAGTACTTC.

The chain has TRBV7-3 and TRBJ2-1; 10 positions agree with TRBD2. Germline lookup yields CDR1 SGHTA and CDR2 FQGTGA. The V gene end was trimmed by 2 bases and the J gene end by 7 bases; junction bases not matched to a gene: 5. The CDR3 has 15 residues. The CDR3 here is CASSLLAGVGNEQFF. The CDR3 DNA follows: TGTGCCAGCAGCTTACTAGCGGGGGTGGGAAATGAGCAGTTCTTC.

The genes are TRBV5-1 and TRBJ2-2, with no clear D. Deletions cut 0 bases from V and 1 base from J, with 13 bases between. Germline CDR1 is SGHRS and CDR2 is YFSETQ. The CDR3 is made up of 17 amino acids. CDR3: CASSLDPRSENTGELFF. Here the CDR3 DNA reads TGCGCCAGCAGCTTGGACCCGCGGTCAGAGAACACCGGGGAGCTGTTTTTT.

The rearrangement joins TRBV2 to TRBJ1-5, with D possibly matching TRBD1 (5 bases). Trimming stripped 6 bases from V and 0 bases from J, with 9 bases between. Germline V gene data show CDR1 as SNHLY and CDR2 as FYNNEI. The CDR3 loop spans 14 amino acids. The CDR3, as DNA: TGTGCCAGCAGCAAAGACAGTAGCAATCAGCCCCAGCATTTT. Protein: CASSKDSSNQPQHF.